This T cell receptor beta chain appears in the sequencing data of a study of blood T cells in healthy people across ages (dated by TCRdb to 2014 to 2015). About the study as a whole: In model experiments, template switching captured roughly one uniquely barcoded TCR beta cDNA molecule for every two T cells. To track age-related changes in TCR beta repertoire diversity, the study relied on deep sequencing normalized with unique cDNA molecular identifiers. Donors of different ages were randomly distributed across sequencing lanes to avoid experimental bias. The study analyzed two additional independent replicas of 1 million unique cDNA reads from the same blood draw for two donors, one aged 18 to 29 and one aged 80 or older. The donors were divided into four age groups: young (average around 16 years), middle-aged (approximately 39), aged (approximately 62) and long-lived (about 90).

Library creation used 5' RACE. The run used an Illumina HiSeq 2500. A second PCR of 7 to 11 cycles was run with a J-beta primer mix and a sample-barcoded 5' primer. Each TCR beta cDNA molecule received a unique molecular identifier from a template-switch 5' adaptor carrying 12 random nucleotides. At least 2.5 million CDR3-containing paired-end reads were obtained from each sample. First-strand cDNA synthesis was performed from all RNA using the Mint cDNA synthesis kit, with priming by a TRBC-specific oligonucleotide. After uracil-DNA glycosylase treatment, a first 18-cycle PCR used universal primers M1SS and BC2_uni_R on all cDNA. The authors processed their data as follows. For normalization, 1 million high-quality reads, each with a distinct molecular identifier, were randomly selected from each sample. Reads with shared molecular identifiers were discarded instead of being binned into consensus sequences. CDR3 identification, clonotype clustering and error correction used MiTCR with a Q25 quality threshold and the strictest error-elimination algorithm. Lower-bound total TCR beta diversity was estimated with a nonparametric unseen species model using Euler transformation. The public reads were quality trimmed at Q25 with fastp and then assembled into clones with MiXCR by TCRdb, keeping productive beta chains. Merged by CDR3 protein, the rows form single entries marked with the most common genes and DNA. These V and J calls rely on TCRdb rather than the paper's analysis. The table for this sample lists roughly 500,000 distinct CDR3 sequences; 27% of them were counted only once. Of the sample, around 18% is held by the ten largest clones.

The CDR3 sequence holds 16 residues, the cysteine and phenylalanine included. The entry retains the CDR3 DNA only, 48 bases that are in frame from base 1. Cut back by 3 bases and 3 bases, the V and J ends lie 12 bases apart. Looking up the germline V gene yields CDR1 ENHRY and CDR2 SYGVKD. Remarks on this clonotype: What antigen it recognizes has not been identified. Per-base qualities were not stored, and no clone one base away is much larger.

The 39 donors, aged about 6 to 95 years, were systemically healthy Caucasian individuals from Russia. Each donor gave about 11 milliliters of peripheral blood, drawn into EDTA-treated Vacutainer tubes. PBMCs were isolated by Ficoll-Paque density-gradient centrifugation, with at least 6.5 million obtained per sample. Total RNA was extracted from PBMCs with Trizol reagent, with at least 6 micrograms obtained per sample. For every donor, flow cytometry on a PBMC aliquot measured the percentage of naive CD45RAhigh/CD27high T cells. Paper-wide results and their limitations: As age increased, observed TCR beta diversity per million T cells dropped in a roughly linear way, and a significant reduction was already evident by age 40. Because profiling used bulk unsorted PBMCs, naive and antigen-experienced compartments could not be compared conclusively. Because donor CMV infection status was unknown, age-related changes in expanded clonotypes were potentially confounded. Compared with the aged group, the long-lived group had more naive CD4+ T cells, fewer expanded clones and increased TCR diversity, suggesting age selection. Estimates of total diversity based on one million sequenced T cells were regarded as lower bounds and as underestimates. There was a strong correlation between observed TCR beta diversity and the percentage of naive T cells measured by flow cytometry.

Recombination connected TRBV10-3 to TRBJ2-6; the D gene cannot be resolved reliably. Sequenced: blood. This clonotype was obtained from an older woman in good health. The CDR3 reads CAISEWAVDGANVLTF. The nucleotide sequence reads as follows: TGTGCCATCAGTGAATGGGCCGTAGATGGGGCCAACGTCCTGACTTTC.